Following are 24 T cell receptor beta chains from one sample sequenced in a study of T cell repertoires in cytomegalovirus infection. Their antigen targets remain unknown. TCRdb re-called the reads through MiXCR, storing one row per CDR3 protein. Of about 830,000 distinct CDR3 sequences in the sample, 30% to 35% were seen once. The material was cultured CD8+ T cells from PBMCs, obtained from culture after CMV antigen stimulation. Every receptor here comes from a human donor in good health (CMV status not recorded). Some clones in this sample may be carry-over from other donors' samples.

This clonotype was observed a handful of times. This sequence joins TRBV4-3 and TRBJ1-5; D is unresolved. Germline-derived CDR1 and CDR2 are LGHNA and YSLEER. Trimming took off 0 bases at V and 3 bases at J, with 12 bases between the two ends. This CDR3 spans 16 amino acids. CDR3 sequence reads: CASSQDRGSYNQPQHF. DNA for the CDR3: TGCGCCAGCAGCCAAGACCGGGGAAGTTACAATCAGCCCCAGCATTTT.

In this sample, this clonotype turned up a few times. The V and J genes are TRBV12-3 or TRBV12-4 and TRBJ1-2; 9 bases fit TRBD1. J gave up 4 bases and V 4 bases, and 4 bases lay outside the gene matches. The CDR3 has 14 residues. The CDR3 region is CASSYTGGSYGYTF. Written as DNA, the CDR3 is TGTGCCAGCAGTTATACAGGGGGCAGCTATGGCTACACCTTC.

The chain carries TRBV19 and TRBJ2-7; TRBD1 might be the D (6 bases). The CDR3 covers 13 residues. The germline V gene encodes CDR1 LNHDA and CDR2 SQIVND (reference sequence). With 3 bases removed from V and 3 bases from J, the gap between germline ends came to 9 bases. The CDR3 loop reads CASSIAGVYEQYF. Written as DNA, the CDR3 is TGTGCCAGTAGTATCGCAGGGGTCTACGAGCAGTACTTC.

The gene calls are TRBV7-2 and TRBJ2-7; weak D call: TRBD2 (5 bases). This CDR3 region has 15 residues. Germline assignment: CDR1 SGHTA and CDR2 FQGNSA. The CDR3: CVSSREPAITYEQYV. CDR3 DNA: TGTGTCAGCAGTCGGGAACCCGCAATTACCTACGAGCAGTACGTC.

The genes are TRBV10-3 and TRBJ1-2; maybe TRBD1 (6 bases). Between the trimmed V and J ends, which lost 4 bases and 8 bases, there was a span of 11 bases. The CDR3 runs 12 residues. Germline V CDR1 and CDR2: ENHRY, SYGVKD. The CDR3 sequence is CAISGTGYGYTF. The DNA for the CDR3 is TGTGCCATCAGTGGTACAGGGTACGGCTACACCTTC.

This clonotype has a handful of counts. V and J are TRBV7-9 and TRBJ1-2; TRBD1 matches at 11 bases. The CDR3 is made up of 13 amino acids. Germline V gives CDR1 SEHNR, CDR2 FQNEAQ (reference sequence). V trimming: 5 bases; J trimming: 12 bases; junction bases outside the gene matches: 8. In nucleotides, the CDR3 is TGTGCCAGCAGCCTACGGACAGGGGGCATTCACACCTTC. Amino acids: CASSLRTGGIHTF.

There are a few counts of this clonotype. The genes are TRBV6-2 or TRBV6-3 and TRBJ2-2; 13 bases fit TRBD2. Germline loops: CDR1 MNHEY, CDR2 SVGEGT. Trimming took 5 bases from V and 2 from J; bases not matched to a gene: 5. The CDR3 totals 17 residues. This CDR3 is CASSDGLAGVNTGELFF. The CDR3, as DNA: TGTGCCAGCAGTGACGGACTAGCGGGGGTTAACACCGGGGAGCTGTTTTTT.

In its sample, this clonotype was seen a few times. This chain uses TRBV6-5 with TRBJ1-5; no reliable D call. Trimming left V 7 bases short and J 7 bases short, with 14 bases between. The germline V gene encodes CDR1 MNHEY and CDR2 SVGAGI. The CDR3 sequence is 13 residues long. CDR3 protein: CASTGERRQPQHF. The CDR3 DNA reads TGTGCCAGCACCGGGGAGAGACGGCAGCCCCAGCATTTT.

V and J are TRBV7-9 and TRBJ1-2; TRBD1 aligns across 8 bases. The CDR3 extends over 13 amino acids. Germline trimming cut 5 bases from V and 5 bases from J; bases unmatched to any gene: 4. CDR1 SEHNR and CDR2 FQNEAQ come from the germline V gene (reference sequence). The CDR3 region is CASSRTGKYGYTF. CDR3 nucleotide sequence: TGTGCCAGCAGCCGGACAGGGAAATATGGCTACACCTTC.

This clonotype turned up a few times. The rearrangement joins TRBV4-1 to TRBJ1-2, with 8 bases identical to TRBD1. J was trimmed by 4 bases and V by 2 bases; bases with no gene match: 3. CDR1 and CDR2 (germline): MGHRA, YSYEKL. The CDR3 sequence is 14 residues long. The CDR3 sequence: CASSQNRGGYGYTF. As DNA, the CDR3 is TGCGCCAGCAGCCAAAACAGGGGGGGCTATGGCTACACCTTC.

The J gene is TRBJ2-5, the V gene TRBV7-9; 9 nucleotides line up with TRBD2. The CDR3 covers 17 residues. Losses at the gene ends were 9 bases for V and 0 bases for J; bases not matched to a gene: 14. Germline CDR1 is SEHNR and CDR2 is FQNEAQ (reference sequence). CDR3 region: CASQGLAGSSYQETQYF. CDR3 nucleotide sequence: TGTGCCAGTCAAGGGCTAGCGGGGAGTTCCTACCAAGAGACCCAGTACTTC.

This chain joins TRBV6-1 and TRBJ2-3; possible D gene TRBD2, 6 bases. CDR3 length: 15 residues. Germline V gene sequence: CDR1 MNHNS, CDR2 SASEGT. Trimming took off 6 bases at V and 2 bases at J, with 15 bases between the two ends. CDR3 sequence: CASRRHREYTDTQYF. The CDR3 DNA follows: TGTGCCAGCAGGCGACACCGGGAGTACACAGATACGCAGTATTTT.

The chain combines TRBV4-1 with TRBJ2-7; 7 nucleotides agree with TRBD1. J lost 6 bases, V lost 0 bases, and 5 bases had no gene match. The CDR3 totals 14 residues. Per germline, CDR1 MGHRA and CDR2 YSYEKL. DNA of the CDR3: TGCGCCAGCAGCCAAGAATTCGGGACAGCCGAGCAGTACGTC. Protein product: CASSQEFGTAEQYV.

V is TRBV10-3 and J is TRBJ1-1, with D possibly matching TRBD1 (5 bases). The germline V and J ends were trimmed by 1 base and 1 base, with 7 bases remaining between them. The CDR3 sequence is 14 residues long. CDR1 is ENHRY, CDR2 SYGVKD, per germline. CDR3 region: CAISEFGGNTEAFF. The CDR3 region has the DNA TGTGCCATCAGTGAGTTCGGGGGGAACACTGAAGCTTTCTTT.

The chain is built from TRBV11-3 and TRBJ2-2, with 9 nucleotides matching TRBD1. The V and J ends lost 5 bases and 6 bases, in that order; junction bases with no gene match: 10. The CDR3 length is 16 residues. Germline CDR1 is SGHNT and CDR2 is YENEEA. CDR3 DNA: TGTGCCAGCAGCCCAAGACAGGGGGTAAACCCCGGGGAGCTGTTTTTT. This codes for CASSPRQGVNPGELFF.

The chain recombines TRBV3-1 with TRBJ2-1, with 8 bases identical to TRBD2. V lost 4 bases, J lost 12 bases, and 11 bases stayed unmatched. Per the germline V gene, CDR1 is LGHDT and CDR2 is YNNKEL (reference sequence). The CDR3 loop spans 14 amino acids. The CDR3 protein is CASSPIGGGIGQFF. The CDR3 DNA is TGTGCCAGCAGCCCCATCGGGGGGGGGATTGGGCAGTTCTTC.

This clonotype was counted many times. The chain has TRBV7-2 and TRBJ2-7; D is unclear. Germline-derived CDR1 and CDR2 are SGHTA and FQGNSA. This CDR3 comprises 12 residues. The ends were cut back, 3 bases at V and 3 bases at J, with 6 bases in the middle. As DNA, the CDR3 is TGTGCCAGCAGCTTCCCCGGCTACGAGCAGTACTTC. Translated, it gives CASSFPGYEQYF.

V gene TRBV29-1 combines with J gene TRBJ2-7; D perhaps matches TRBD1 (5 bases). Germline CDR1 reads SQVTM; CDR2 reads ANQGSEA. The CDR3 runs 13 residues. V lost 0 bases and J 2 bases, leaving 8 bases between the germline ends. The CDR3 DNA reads TGCAGCGTTGAAGAACAGGAGACCTACGAGCAGTACTTC. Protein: CSVEEQETYEQYF.

The CDR3 reads CASSYDAPGLLYYEQYV. CDR3 DNA: TGTGCCAGCAGTTACGACGCTCCGGGACTTCTCTACTACGAGCAGTACGTC. J is TRBJ2-7 and V is TRBV11-2, with D perhaps matching TRBD2 (6 bases). From germline, CDR1 is SGHAT and CDR2 FQNNGV. The CDR3 spans 17 residues. V was pared by 6 bases and J by 3 bases, with 24 bases between.

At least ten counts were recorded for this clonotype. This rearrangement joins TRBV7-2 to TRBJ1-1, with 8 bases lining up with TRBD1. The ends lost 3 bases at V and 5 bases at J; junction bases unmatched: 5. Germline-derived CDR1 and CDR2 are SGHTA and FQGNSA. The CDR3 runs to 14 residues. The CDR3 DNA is TGTGCCAGCAGCTTCAGACAGGGGCGGACTGAAGCTTTCTTT. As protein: CASSFRQGRTEAFF. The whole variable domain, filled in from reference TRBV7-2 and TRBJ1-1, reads GAGVSQSPSNKVTEKGKDVELRCDPISGHTALYWYRQSLGQGLEFLIYFQGNSAPDKSGLPSDRFSAERTGGSVSTLTIQRTQQEDSAVYLCASSFRQGRTEAFFGQGTRLTVV.

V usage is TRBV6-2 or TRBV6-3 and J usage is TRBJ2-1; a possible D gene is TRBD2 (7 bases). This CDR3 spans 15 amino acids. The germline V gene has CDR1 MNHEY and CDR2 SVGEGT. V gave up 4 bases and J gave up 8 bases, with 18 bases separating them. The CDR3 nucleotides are TGTGCCAGCAGTTGGGGGGGGGCCCCGATCCATGAGCAGTTCTTC. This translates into CASSWGGAPIHEQFF.

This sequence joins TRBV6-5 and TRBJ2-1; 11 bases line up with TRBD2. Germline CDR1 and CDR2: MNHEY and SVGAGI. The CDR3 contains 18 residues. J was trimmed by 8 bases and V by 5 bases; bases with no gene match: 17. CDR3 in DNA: TGTGCCAGCAGTCCATCCTACCGAGGGACTAGCGGTTTGGATGAGCAGTTCTTC. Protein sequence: CASSPSYRGTSGLDEQFF.

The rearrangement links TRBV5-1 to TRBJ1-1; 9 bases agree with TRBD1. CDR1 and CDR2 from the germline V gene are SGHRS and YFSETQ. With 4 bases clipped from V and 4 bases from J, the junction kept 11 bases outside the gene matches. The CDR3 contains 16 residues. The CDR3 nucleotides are TGCGCCAGCAGCCCCGGGACAGGGAATATGGCCACTGAAGCTTTCTTT. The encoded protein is CASSPGTGNMATEAFF.

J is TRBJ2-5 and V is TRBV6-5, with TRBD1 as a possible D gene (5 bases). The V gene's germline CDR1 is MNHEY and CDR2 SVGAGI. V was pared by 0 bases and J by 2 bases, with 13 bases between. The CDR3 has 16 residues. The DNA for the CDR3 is TGTGCCAGCAGTTACTCTACCGGCGGACATCAAGAGACCCAGTACTTC. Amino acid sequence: CASSYSTGGHQETQYF.